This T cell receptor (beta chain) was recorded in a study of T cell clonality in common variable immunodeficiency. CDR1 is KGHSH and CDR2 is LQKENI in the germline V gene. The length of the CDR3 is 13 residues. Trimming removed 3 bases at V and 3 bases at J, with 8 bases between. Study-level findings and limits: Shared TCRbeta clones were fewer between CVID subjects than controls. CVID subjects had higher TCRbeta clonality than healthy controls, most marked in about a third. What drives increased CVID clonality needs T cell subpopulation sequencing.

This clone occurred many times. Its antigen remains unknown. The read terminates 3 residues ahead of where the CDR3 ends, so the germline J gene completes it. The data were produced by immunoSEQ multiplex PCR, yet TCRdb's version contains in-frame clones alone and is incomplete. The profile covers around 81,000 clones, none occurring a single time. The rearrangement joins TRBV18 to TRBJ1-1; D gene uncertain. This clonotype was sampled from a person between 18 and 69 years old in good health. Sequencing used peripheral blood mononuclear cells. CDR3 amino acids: CASSPHVDTEAFF. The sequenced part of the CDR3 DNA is TGTGCCAGCTCACCCCACGTAGACACTGAA. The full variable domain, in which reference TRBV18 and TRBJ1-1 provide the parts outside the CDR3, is NAGVMQNPRHLVRRRGQEARLRCSPMKGHSHVYWYRQLPEEGLKFMVYLQKENIIDESGMPKERFSAEFPKEGPSILRIQQVVRGDSAAYFCASSPHVDTEAFFGQGTRLTVV.